This passage covers 22 T cell receptor beta chains from one sample sequenced in a study of T cells in Graves' hyperthyroidism and ophthalmopathy. There were TCR beta CDR3 regions amplified from RNA transcripts. First-round RT-PCR targeting the TCR CDR3 was performed with the HTBI primer set. TCRdb itself ran the multiplex PCR reads through MiXCR, one entry per CDR3 protein. Of about 570,000 distinct CDR3 sequences listed, around 46% are singletons. The source material was peripheral blood or thyroid tissue (not recorded which). These receptors were taken from an adult woman with Graves' disease, either hyperthyroidism or ophthalmopathy (not recorded which).

In this sample, this clonotype turned up many times. The rearrangement links TRBV6-5 to TRBJ1-2; the match to TRBD1 covers 11 bases. This CDR3 region has 17 residues. The ends lost 2 bases at V and 4 bases at J; junction bases unmatched: 9. Looked up from germline, CDR1 is MNHEY and CDR2 is SVGAGI. CDR3 sequence: CASSYLRTGGIGYGYTF. The CDR3 DNA sequence: TGTGCCAGCAGTTACCTGAGGACAGGGGGCATCGGCTATGGCTACACCTTC.

The genes are TRBV19 and TRBJ1-5; TRBD1 might be the D (6 bases). Per germline, CDR1 LNHDA and CDR2 SQIVND (reference sequence). The CDR3 length is 15 residues. V dropped 10 bases and J dropped 2 bases, with 18 bases sitting between them. CDR3 DNA sequence: TGTGCCACCAGTGACGGGGGCAGGGGCAATCAGCCCCAGCATTTT. It is translated as CATSDGGRGNQPQHF.

This clonotype was seen many times. The V call is TRBV7-9, the J call TRBJ1-5; D not resolved. V shed 1 base and J shed 9 bases, with 10 bases lying between them. Germline assignment: CDR1 SEHNR and CDR2 FQNEAQ (reference sequence). This CDR3 comprises 13 residues. CDR3 loop: CASSLDFRGPQHF. The DNA of the CDR3 is TGTGCCAGCAGCTTAGATTTCCGTGGGCCCCAGCATTTT.

This clonotype occurred many times. The V call is TRBV11-2, the J call TRBJ2-6; TRBD2 agrees at 10 bases. The germline V gene encodes CDR1 SGHAT and CDR2 FQNNGV. The V and J ends lost 1 base and 1 base, in that order; junction bases with no gene match: 7. This CDR3 is 19 amino acids long. The CDR3, as DNA: TGTGCCAGCAGCTTAGGACTAGCGGGCCCCTTATCTGGGGCCAACGTCCTGACTTTC. It specifies CASSLGLAGPLSGANVLTF.

The CDR3: CASLGLGQVSGYTF. The CDR3 DNA reads as TGCGCCAGCCTGGGACTTGGACAGGTTAGCGGCTACACCTTC. The rearrangement joins TRBV5-1 to TRBJ1-2, with 7 bases identical to TRBD1. The CDR3 runs 14 residues. Germline V gene lookup returns CDR1 SGHRS and CDR2 YFSETQ. The ends lost 7 bases at V and 8 bases at J; junction bases unmatched: 14.

This clonotype showed up many times. The rearrangement joins TRBV20-1 to TRBJ2-5, with TRBD2 matching 9 bases. J gave up 5 bases and V 4 bases, and 8 bases lay outside the gene matches. Germline lookup yields CDR1 DFQATT and CDR2 SNEGSKA (reference sequence). The CDR3 spans 14 residues. CDR3: CSAIRGLADETQYF. The CDR3 region has the DNA TGCAGTGCTATTAGGGGACTAGCAGACGAGACCCAGTACTTC.

V is TRBV5-1 and J is TRBJ1-2; TRBD1 might be the D (6 bases). The germline gives CDR1 SGHRS, CDR2 YFSETQ. This CDR3 is built from 14 residues. Trimming shortened V by 4 bases and J by 7 bases, and 17 bases separated the two germline ends. The CDR3 spells CASSPRGLEGGYTF. CDR3 coding DNA: TGCGCCAGCAGCCCCAGGGGTTTAGAAGGTGGCTACACCTTC. The whole variable domain, filled in from reference TRBV5-1 and TRBJ1-2, reads KAGVTQTPRYLIKTRGQQVTLSCSPISGHRSVSWYQQTPGQGLQFLFEYFSETQRNKGNFPGRFSGRQFSNSRSEMNVSTLELGDSALYLCASSPRGLEGGYTFGSGTRLTVV.

V usage is TRBV29-1 and J usage is TRBJ1-4; TRBD1 agrees at 7 bases. Germline-derived CDR1 and CDR2 are SQVTM and ANQGSEA. This CDR3 is built from 13 residues. The junction had 8 bases not matched to a gene; V was cut back by 6 bases and J by 7 bases. The CDR3 DNA reads as TGCAGCGTGGCCCGGGACAGCGGTGAAAAACTGTTTTTT. The encoded protein is CSVARDSGEKLFF.

About this clonotype: One end of the junction does not line up with germline, which may come from a read error. The chain joins TRBV18 to TRBJ2-7; 8 bases map to TRBD1. Germline-derived CDR1 and CDR2 are KGHSH and LQKENI. The CDR3 runs 13 residues. The CDR3 DNA reads as TGTGCCAGCTCACCGGAGACAGGGGCCGAGCACTACTTC. This encodes CASSPETGAEHYF.

The gene calls are TRBV29-1 and TRBJ1-2, with D unresolved. Germline V gene sequence: CDR1 SQVTM, CDR2 ANQGSEA. The CDR3 is 10 amino acids. Trimming removed 6 bases from V and 5 bases from J, with 7 bases in between. The CDR3: CSVGRYGYTF. The CDR3 DNA reads TGCAGCGTAGGGCGGTATGGCTACACCTTC.

This clonotype was detected only once. At one end, the junction sequence differs from germline, possibly due to a read error. This rearrangement joins TRBV28 to TRBJ2-3, with TRBD2 identical over 9 bases. Looked up from germline, CDR1 is MDHEN and CDR2 is SYDVKM. The CDR3 contains 16 residues. The CDR3 protein is CASGLLTSGYTDTQYF. Here the CDR3 DNA reads TGTGCCAGCGGTTTATTGACTAGCGGTTACACAGATACGCAGTATTTT.

The chain employs TRBV7-2 and TRBJ1-1; no clear D gene. CDR3 size: 16 residues. Germline loops: CDR1 SGHTA, CDR2 FQGNSA. V was pared by 1 base and J by 4 bases, with 16 bases between. The CDR3 reads CASSLVVKVIGTEAFF. Written as DNA, the CDR3 is TGTGCCAGCAGCTTAGTAGTGAAGGTTATAGGCACTGAAGCTTTCTTT.

Many counts were recorded for this clonotype. The chain links TRBV20-1 to TRBJ1-1; 7 nucleotides agree with TRBD1. The CDR3 loop spans 17 amino acids. CDR1 is DFQATT, CDR2 SNEGSKA, per germline (reference sequence). V was pared by 1 base and J by 3 bases, with 14 bases of the junction left unmatched. The CDR3 sequence is CSARGHTKTGLDTEAFF. CDR3 in DNA: TGCAGTGCTAGAGGACATACGAAGACAGGGTTGGACACTGAAGCTTTCTTT.

The table lists this clonotype with many counts. V and J are TRBV6-6 and TRBJ2-7, with D perhaps assigned TRBD1 or TRBD2 (5 bases each). V was cut by 5 bases and J by 0 bases, with 8 bases left in between. Germline loops: CDR1 MNHNY, CDR2 SVGAGI (reference sequence). The CDR3 contains 13 residues. The CDR3, as DNA: TGTGCCAGCAGTCGGGACGTCTCCTACGAGCAGTACTTC. It translates to CASSRDVSYEQYF.

This clonotype was seen at least ten times. The V gene is TRBV20-1, the J gene TRBJ2-5; perhaps TRBD1 as D (7 bases). V lost 1 base, J lost 5 bases, and 14 bases lay in between. The CDR3 length is 14 residues. Germline V gene sequence: CDR1 DFQATT, CDR2 SNEGSKA (reference sequence). The CDR3 loop is CSARGSPGGETQYF. CDR3 sequence (DNA): TGCAGTGCTAGAGGGTCCCCAGGGGGGGAGACCCAGTACTTC.

The chain joins TRBV7-8 to TRBJ1-5, with a tentative D call TRBD1 (6 bases). This CDR3 contains 14 residues. The germline V gene has CDR1 SGHVS and CDR2 FQNEAQ. V lost 2 bases and J lost 5, with 10 bases in between. CDR3 protein: CASSLREGDQPQHF. DNA of the CDR3: TGTGCCAGCAGCTTACGGGAGGGGGATCAGCCCCAGCATTTT.

To note about this clonotype: Relative to the germline gene, one junction end is altered; a read error may explain this. J is TRBJ2-7 and V is TRBV5-1, with TRBD1 identical over 10 bases. The CDR3 totals 11 residues. CDR1 is SGHRS, CDR2 YFSETQ, per germline. The DNA of the CDR3 is TGCGCCAGCAGGCCCGGGACAGGGGATCGCTTC. Protein sequence: CASRPGTGDRF.

Details on this clonotype: At one end, the junction sequence differs from germline, possibly due to a read error. The chain couples TRBV25-1 to TRBJ2-3, with unresolved D. CDR1 is MGHDK, CDR2 SYGVNS, per germline. This CDR3 region has 16 residues. CDR3 sequence reads: CANSEPPGLDTDTQYF. DNA for the CDR3: TGTGCCAACAGTGAACCCCCAGGCTTGGACACAGATACGCAGTATTTT.

This clonotype turned up a few times. The gene calls are TRBV10-3 and TRBJ2-7, with a tentative D call TRBD2 (6 bases). Germline V CDR1 and CDR2: ENHRY, SYGVKD. CDR3 length: 14 residues. Trimming left V 2 bases short and J 5 bases short, with 13 bases between. In DNA form, the CDR3 reads TGTGCCATCAGTGAGCCAGGGCGGGGCGACGAGCAGTACTTC. Protein product: CAISEPGRGDEQYF.

The V and J genes are TRBV15 and TRBJ1-2; possible D gene TRBD1, 5 bases. From germline, CDR1 is LNHNV and CDR2 YYDKDF (reference sequence). The length of the CDR3 is 15 residues. Trimming took 4 bases from V and 12 from J, leaving 24 bases between them. The CDR3 region is CATSIVGVGCSGNTF. In DNA form, the CDR3 reads TGTGCCACCAGCATCGTAGGGGTCGGGTGCTCTGGAAACACCTTC.

The genes are TRBV2 and TRBJ1-5; 8 bases fit TRBD1. Germline CDR1 reads SNHLY; CDR2 reads FYNNEI. V lost 3 bases, J lost 6 bases, and 7 bases stayed unmatched. This CDR3 is built from 15 residues. The CDR3 DNA reads TGTGCCAGCAGTGATGCAGGACAGGGCATTCAGCCCCAGCATTTT. Translating gives CASSDAGQGIQPQHF.

This clonotype has at least ten counts. The chain links TRBV9 to TRBJ2-7, with 10 positions matching TRBD1. V lost 3 bases to trimming and J lost 4 bases; unmatched junction nucleotides: 4. The germline V gene has CDR1 SGDLS and CDR2 YYNGEE. The CDR3 length is 14 residues. The CDR3 reads CASSETGGWYEQYF. CDR3 sequence (DNA): TGTGCCAGCAGCGAGACAGGGGGCTGGTACGAGCAGTACTTC.